This T cell receptor (beta chain) was observed in a study of T cell responses to AZD1222 COVID-19 vaccine. Broader study findings: Spike-wide coverage was observed for vaccine-associated CD4 TCRs, with dominant responses at 160-218 and 743-854. All repertoire sampling was performed exclusively after the peak T cell response.

Germline V gene sequence: CDR1 SEHNR, CDR2 FQNEAQ (reference sequence). The CDR3 runs to 11 residues. V lost 11 bases, J lost 5 bases, and 7 bases lay in between. Produced via immunoSEQ multiplex PCR; TCRdb's table is partial and in-frame only. This repertoire shows under 150,000 clones, about 92% found once; its top ten account for about 2.7%. For this clone: Antigen unknown.

The TCR originated in an adult in good health. The sequencing here drew on peripheral blood, taken on day 0 of AZD1222 vaccination. The rearrangement links TRBV7-9 to TRBJ2-6; no firm D call. This chain's CDR3 is CAFGWANVLTF. CDR3 nucleotide sequence: TGTGCCTTCGGCTGGGCCAACGTCCTGACTTTC.